These 5 T cell receptor beta chains were sequenced from one sample in a study of T-cell reconstitution after alpha-beta-depleted transplantation in children. Unique molecular identifiers were incorporated during preparation of the TCRbeta library. TCRdb fed the PCR reads into MiXCR, producing one record per CDR3 protein. The sample contains approximately 270,000 distinct CDR3 sequences, roughly a quarter of which appear only once. The specimen comprised PBMCs, mostly from graft donor cells, sampled 360 days after TCRalphabeta/CD19-depleted stem cell transplant. These receptor sequences come from a female patient aged 2-10 years who had a stem cell transplant for congenital amegakaryocytic thrombocytopenia, so the T cells may come from the graft donor.

This clonotype was picked up many times. The rearrangement uses TRBV29-1 and TRBJ2-1; 10 bases map to TRBD2. CDR1 and CDR2 from the germline V gene are SQVTM and ANQGSEA. V lost 5 bases to trimming and J lost 9 bases; unmatched junction nucleotides: 10. The CDR3 loop spans 14 amino acids. The CDR3 nucleotides are TGCAGCGTTCTAGGGCTAGCGGGAGTCAGTGAGCAGTTCTTC. Residues: CSVLGLAGVSEQFF.

There are a few counts of this clonotype. V is TRBV7-9 and J is TRBJ1-1; D is unresolved. This CDR3 spans 15 amino acids. Germline assignment: CDR1 SEHNR and CDR2 FQNEAQ (reference sequence). Between the trimmed V and J ends, which lost 3 bases and 3 bases, there was a span of 14 bases. The CDR3 DNA sequence: TGTGCCAGCAGCTTTCCGCGGGGTGTGTACACTGAAGCTTTCTTT. It is translated as CASSFPRGVYTEAFF.

The CDR3 region is CASSQDSSGRNIQYF. The CDR3 DNA sequence: TGTGCCAGCAGCCAAGACAGCAGCGGTCGAAACATTCAGTACTTC. The chain couples TRBV4-2 to TRBJ2-4; D perhaps matches TRBD2 (5 bases). This CDR3 contains 15 residues. V was cut by 0 bases and J by 6 bases, with 12 bases left in between. Germline CDR1 LGHNA, CDR2 YNFKEQ.

The rearrangement links TRBV19 to TRBJ2-1, with D maybe TRBD2 (5 bases). This CDR3 is 15 amino acids long. Germline assignment: CDR1 LNHDA and CDR2 SQIVND (reference sequence). With 0 bases removed from V and 9 bases from J, the gap between germline ends came to 15 bases. CDR3: CASSIEDLASSEQFF. CDR3 in DNA: TGTGCCAGTAGTATAGAGGACTTAGCTTCCAGTGAGCAGTTCTTC. Complete variable domain (other parts from reference TRBV19 and TRBJ2-1): DGGITQSPKYLFRKEGQNVTLSCEQNLNHDAMYWYRQDPGQGLRLIYYSQIVNDFQKGDIAEGYSVSREKKESFPLTVTSAQKNPTAFYLCASSIEDLASSEQFFGPGTRLTVL.

This clonotype was counted between two and nine times. The genes are TRBV13 and TRBJ2-7; 14 nucleotides agree with TRBD2. This CDR3 region has 17 residues. J gave up 4 bases and V 5 bases, and 10 bases lay outside the gene matches. Germline CDR1 PRHDT, CDR2 FYEKMQ (reference sequence). CDR3 region: CASSTPGTSGRGYEQYF. In nucleotides, the CDR3 is TGTGCCAGCAGCACCCCCGGGACTAGCGGGAGAGGGTACGAGCAGTACTTC.